A single TCR beta chain is shown here with its context. Antigen specificity is unknown. Germline assignment: CDR1 SGHRS and CDR2 YFSETQ. The CDR3 sequence is 14 residues long. V shed 7 bases and J 5 bases; nucleotides not matched to a gene: 6. This sample is drawn from a study of cytomegalovirus exposure and HLA in healthy donors. Study results and caveats: CMV serostatus was the only recorded immune exposure for donors.

This PCR relied on a set of 60 Vbeta primers and 13 Jbeta primers. TCRdb keeps only in-frame clones here, not all; method: immunoSEQ multiplex PCR. The top ten clones hold around 3.2% of a sample with tens of thousands of clones, around 73% of them seen once. The material sequenced was PBMCs. The chain links TRBV5-1 to TRBJ2-2, with TRBD2 identical over 9 bases. This receptor was taken from a woman aged 40-49 years in good health and CMV-seronegative. The CDR3 sequence is CASSLTSGTGELFF. The DNA for the CDR3 is TGCGCCAGCTCTTTGACTAGCGGAACCGGGGAGCTGTTTTTT. Full variable domain (missing parts from reference TRBV5-1 and TRBJ2-2): KAGVTQTPRYLIKTRGQQVTLSCSPISGHRSVSWYQQTPGQGLQFLFEYFSETQRNKGNFPGRFSGRQFSNSRSEMNVSTLELGDSALYLCASSLTSGTGELFFGEGSRLTVL.